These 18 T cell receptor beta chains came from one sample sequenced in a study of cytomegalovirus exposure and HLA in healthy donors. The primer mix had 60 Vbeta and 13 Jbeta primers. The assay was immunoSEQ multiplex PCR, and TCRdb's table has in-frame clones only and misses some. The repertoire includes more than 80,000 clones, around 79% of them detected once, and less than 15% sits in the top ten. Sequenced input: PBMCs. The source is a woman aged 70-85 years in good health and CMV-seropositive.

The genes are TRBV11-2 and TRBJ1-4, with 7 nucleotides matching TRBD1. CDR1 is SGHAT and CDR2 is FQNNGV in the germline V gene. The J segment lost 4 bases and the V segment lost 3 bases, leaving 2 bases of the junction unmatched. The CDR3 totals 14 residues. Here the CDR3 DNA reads TGTGCCAGCAGCTTGGGACAGCTTAATGAAAAACTGTTTTTT. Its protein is CASSLGQLNEKLFF.

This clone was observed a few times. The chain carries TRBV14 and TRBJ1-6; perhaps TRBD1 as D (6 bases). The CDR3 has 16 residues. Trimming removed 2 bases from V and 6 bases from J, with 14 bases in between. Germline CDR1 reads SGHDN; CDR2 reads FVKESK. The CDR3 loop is CASSQRTDPSNSPLHF. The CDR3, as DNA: TGTGCCAGCAGCCAAAGGACAGACCCCTCTAATTCACCCCTCCACTTT.

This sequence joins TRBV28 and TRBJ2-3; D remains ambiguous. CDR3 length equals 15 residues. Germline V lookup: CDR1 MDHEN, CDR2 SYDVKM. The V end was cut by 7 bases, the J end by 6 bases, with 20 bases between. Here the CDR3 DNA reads TGTGCCAGCACTTCATTCGGCAGGTTTTTGGATACGCAGTATTTT. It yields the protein CASTSFGRFLDTQYF. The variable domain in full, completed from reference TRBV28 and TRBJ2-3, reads DVKVTQSSRYLVKRTGEKVFLECVQDMDHENMFWYRQDPGLGLRLIYFSYDVKMKEKGDIPEGYSVSREKKERFSLILESASTNQTSMYLCASTSFGRFLDTQYFGPGTRLTVL.

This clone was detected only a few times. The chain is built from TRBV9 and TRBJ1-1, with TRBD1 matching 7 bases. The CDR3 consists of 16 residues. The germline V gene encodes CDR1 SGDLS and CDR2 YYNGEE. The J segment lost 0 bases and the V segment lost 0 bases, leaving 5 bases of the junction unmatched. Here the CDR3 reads CASSVEGGRVNTEAFF. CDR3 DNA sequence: TGTGCCAGCAGCGTAGAAGGGGGCAGGGTGAACACTGAAGCTTTCTTT.

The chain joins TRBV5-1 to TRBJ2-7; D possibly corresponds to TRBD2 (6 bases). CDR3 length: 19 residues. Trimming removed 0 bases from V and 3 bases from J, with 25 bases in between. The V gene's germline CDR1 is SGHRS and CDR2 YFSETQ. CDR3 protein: CASSLAVPRTIKRVYEQYF. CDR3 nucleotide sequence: TGCGCCAGCAGCTTGGCCGTTCCACGGACTATTAAAAGAGTCTACGAGCAGTACTTC.

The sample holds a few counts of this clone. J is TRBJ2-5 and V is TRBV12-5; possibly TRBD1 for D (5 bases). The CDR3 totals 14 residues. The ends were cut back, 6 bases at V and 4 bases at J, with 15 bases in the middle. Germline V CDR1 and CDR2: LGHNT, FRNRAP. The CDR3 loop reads CASGSGPRGETQYF. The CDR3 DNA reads TGTGCTAGTGGCAGTGGTCCTAGGGGAGAGACCCAGTACTTC.

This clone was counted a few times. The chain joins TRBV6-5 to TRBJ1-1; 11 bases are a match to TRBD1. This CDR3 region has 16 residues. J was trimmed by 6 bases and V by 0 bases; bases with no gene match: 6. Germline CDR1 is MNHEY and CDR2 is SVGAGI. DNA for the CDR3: TGTGCCAGCAGTTACTCGATGGACAGGGGGCGGGCTGAAGCTTTCTTT. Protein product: CASSYSMDRGRAEAFF.

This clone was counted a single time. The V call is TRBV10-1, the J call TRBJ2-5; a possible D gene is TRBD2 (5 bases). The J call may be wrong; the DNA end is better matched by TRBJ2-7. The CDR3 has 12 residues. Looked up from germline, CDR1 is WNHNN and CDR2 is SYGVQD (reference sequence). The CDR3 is CASSSSNREQYF. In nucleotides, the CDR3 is TGCGCCAGCAGTTCTAGCAACCGCGAGCAGTACTTC.

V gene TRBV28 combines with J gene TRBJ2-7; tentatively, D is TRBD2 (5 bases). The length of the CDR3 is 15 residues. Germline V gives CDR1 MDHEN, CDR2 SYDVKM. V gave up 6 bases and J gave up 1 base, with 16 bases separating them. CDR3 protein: CASSSVAGASYEQYF. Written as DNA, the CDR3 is TGTGCCAGCAGCTCCGTGGCGGGTGCATCCTACGAGCAGTACTTC.

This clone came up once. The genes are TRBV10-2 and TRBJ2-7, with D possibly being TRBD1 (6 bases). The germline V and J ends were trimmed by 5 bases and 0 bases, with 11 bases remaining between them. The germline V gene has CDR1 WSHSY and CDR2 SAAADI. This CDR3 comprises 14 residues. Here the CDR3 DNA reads TGCGCCAGCAGTCTTACAGGGAGCTCCTACGAGCAGTACTTC. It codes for CASSLTGSSYEQYF.

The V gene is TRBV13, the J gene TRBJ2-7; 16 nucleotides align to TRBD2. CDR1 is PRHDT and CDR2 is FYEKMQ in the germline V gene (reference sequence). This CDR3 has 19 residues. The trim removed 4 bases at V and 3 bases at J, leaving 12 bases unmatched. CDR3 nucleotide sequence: TGTGCCAGCAGCTCCGCCGGGACTAGCGGGGGGGCCCGCGTCTACGAGCAGTACTTC. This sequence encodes CASSSAGTSGGARVYEQYF.

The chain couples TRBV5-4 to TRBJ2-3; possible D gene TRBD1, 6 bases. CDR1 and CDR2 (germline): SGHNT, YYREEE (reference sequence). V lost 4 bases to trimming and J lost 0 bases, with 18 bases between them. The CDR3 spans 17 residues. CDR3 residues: CASSPGQGRTSTDTQYF. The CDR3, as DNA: TGTGCCAGCAGCCCTGGTCAGGGGCGCACTAGCACAGATACGCAGTATTTT.

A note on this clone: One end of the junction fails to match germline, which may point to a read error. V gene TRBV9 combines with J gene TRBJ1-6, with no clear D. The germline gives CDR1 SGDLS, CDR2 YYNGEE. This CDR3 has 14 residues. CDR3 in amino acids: CASSFRDNNSPLHF. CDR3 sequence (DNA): TGTGCCAGCAGCTTCCGGGATAATAACTCACCCCTCCACTTT.

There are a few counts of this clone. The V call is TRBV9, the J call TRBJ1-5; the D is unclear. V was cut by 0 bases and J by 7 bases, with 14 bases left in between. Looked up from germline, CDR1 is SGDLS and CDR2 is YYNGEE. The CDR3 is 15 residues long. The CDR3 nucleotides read TGTGCCAGCAGCGTAGGAGTGTCGTTTAACCAGCCCCAGCATTTT. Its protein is CASSVGVSFNQPQHF.

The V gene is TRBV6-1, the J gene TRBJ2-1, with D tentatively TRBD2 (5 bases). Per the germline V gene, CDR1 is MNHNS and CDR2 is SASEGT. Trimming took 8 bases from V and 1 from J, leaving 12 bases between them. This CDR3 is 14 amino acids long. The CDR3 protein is CASLWEFSYNEQFF. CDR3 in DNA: TGTGCCAGCCTATGGGAGTTTTCCTACAATGAGCAGTTCTTC.

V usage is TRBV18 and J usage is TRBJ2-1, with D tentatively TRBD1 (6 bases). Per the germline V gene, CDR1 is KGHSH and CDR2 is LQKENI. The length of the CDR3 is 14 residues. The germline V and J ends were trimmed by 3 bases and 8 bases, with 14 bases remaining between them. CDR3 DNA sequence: TGTGCCAGCTCACCTTTAACAGGGACGGATGAGCAGTTCTTC. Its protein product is CASSPLTGTDEQFF.

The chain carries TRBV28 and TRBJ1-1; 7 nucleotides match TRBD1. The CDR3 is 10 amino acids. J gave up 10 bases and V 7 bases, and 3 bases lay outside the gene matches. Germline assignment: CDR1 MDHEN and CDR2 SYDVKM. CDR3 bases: TGTGCCAGCATCCAGGGGGTAGCTTTCTTT. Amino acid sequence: CASIQGVAFF.

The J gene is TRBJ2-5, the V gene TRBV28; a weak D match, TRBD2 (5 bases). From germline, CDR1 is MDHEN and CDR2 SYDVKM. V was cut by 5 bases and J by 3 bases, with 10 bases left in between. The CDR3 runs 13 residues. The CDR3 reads CASSLAWEETQYF. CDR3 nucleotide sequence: TGTGCCAGCAGTCTAGCCTGGGAAGAGACCCAGTACTTC.